Presented here are 5 T cell receptor beta chains from one specimen sequenced in a study of blood T cell repertoires in COVID-19. Data came from immunoSEQ multiplex PCR; TCRdb stores just in-frame clones and leaves some out. The table shows 100,000 to 110,000 clones, with roughly 80% occurring only once. The sequencing sample was made of peripheral blood. These receptors originate from a woman aged 70-85 years with acute or convalescent COVID-19.

The chain couples TRBV6-5 to TRBJ1-6; 7 nucleotides align to TRBD1. After removal of 5 bases from V and 7 bases from J, the junction contained 8 bases not matched to a gene. There are 15 residues in the CDR3. CDR1 and CDR2 (germline): MNHEY, SVGAGI. Here the CDR3 DNA reads TGTGCCAGCAGTATTACCGACAGGGAGAATTCACCCCTCCACTTT. It codes for CASSITDRENSPLHF.

The V and J genes are TRBV3-1 (or the pseudogene TRBV3-2) and TRBJ2-7, with no clear D. Trimming took 5 bases from V and 12 from J, leaving 17 bases between them. The CDR3 is 12 residues long. In germline, CDR1 is LGHDT, CDR2 YNNKEL (reference sequence). CDR3 bases: TGTGCCAGCAGCACCTCCCCGACCGGAGCGTACGTC. Translation: CASSTSPTGAYV.

The V gene is TRBV6-5, the J gene TRBJ1-2; TRBD1 is a possible D gene (5 bases). The CDR3 runs to 13 residues. Germline V gives CDR1 MNHEY, CDR2 SVGAGI. The germline V and J ends were trimmed by 4 bases and 4 bases, with 10 bases remaining between them. CDR3 sequence (DNA): TGTGCCAGCAGTTCCAAGGGGCCCTATGGCTACACCTTC. Protein sequence: CASSSKGPYGYTF.

The chain carries TRBV11-3 and TRBJ1-1; unclear D gene. Germline-derived CDR1 and CDR2 are SGHNT and YENEEA. This CDR3 has 14 residues. V was pared by 1 base and J by 7 bases, with 13 bases between. In nucleotides, the CDR3 is TGTGCCAGCAGCTTAGGGTCGGGTTTTGATGAAGCTTTCTTT. Encoded protein: CASSLGSGFDEAFF.

J is TRBJ1-2 and V is TRBV5-4; TRBD1 matches 9 bases. The V gene end was trimmed by 4 bases and the J gene end by 6 bases; junction bases not matched to a gene: 4. This CDR3 region has 13 residues. The germline gives CDR1 SGHNT, CDR2 YYREEE (reference sequence). This chain's CDR3 is CASSRDRVDGYTF. For the CDR3, the DNA is TGTGCCAGCAGCCGGGACAGGGTCGATGGCTACACCTTC.